This TCR beta chain was captured in a study of blood T cell repertoires in COVID-19. Across the whole study: Whether acute or convalescent, the COVID-19 samples came from the United States, Italy and Spain. Sample material is recorded as cDNA or gDNA derived from T cells, B-cell-depleted T cells, or PBMCs.

Ages ranged from about 18 to 89 years, with residence in 20 to 30 US areas. This CDR3 has 14 residues. The V and J ends lost 6 bases and 1 base respectively, with 11 bases between them. CDR1 MNHEY and CDR2 SMNVEV come from the germline V gene (reference sequence). Repertoires were generated with immunoSEQ multiplex PCR, while TCRdb's copy carries only in-frame clones and drops some. The table includes about 440,000 clones, 80% to 95% detected once. Source material: PBMCs or T cells enriched from blood (not recorded which). The chain uses TRBV27 and TRBJ2-3; D unclear. The source of this sequence is a man aged 18 to 29 who had recovered from COVID-19. CDR3 coding DNA: TGTGCCAGCAGACAAAGTATCGGCACAGATACGCAGTATTTT. This encodes CASRQSIGTDTQYF.